The 7 T cell receptor beta chains below were found in one sample sequenced in a study of blood T cell repertoires in COVID-19. TCRdb's copy holds only in-frame clones and misses some; the assay was immunoSEQ multiplex PCR. The sample carries about 80,000 clones, under 80% recorded once. The sample comprised peripheral blood. These receptors were collected from a human donor in a cohort sampled during active COVID-19.

V gene TRBV25-1 combines with J gene TRBJ2-7; D is perhaps TRBD1 (6 bases). CDR1 is MGHDK and CDR2 is SYGVNS in the germline V gene. There are 13 residues in the CDR3. V was clipped by 6 bases and J by 5 bases, with 14 bases between them. CDR3: CASRRTGPDEQYF. For the CDR3, the DNA is TGTGCCAGCAGACGTACAGGGCCCGACGAGCAGTACTTC.

This chain connects TRBV5-1 to TRBJ1-1; no reliable D call. The CDR3 extends over 15 amino acids. V lost 0 bases and J 3 bases, leaving 12 bases between the germline ends. Germline-derived CDR1 and CDR2 are SGHRS and YFSETQ. The CDR3 nucleotides read TGCGCCAGCAGCTTGGATATAGGCGAGGACACTGAAGCTTTCTTT. Its protein is CASSLDIGEDTEAFF. Using reference TRBV5-1 and TRBJ1-1 for the parts outside the CDR3, the full variable domain is KAGVTQTPRYLIKTRGQQVTLSCSPISGHRSVSWYQQTPGQGLQFLFEYFSETQRNKGNFPGRFSGRQFSNSRSEMNVSTLELGDSALYLCASSLDIGEDTEAFFGQGTRLTVV.

The chain combines TRBV6-5 with TRBJ1-1; unclear D gene. Germline V gene data show CDR1 as MNHEY and CDR2 as SVGAGI. The CDR3 runs to 14 residues. V was pared by 5 bases and J by 1 base, with 11 bases between. The CDR3 here is CASSTKYKNTEAFF. CDR3 bases: TGTGCCAGCAGTACGAAATACAAGAACACTGAAGCTTTCTTT.

This chain links TRBV7-2 with TRBJ2-4; a possible D gene is TRBD1 (5 bases). The ends were cut back, 4 bases at V and 13 bases at J, with 17 bases in the middle. There are 13 residues in the CDR3. Germline CDR1 reads SGHTA; CDR2 reads FQGNSA. CDR3 nucleotide sequence: TGTGCCAGCAGCTCAGAGCCGGCAGGGATCCAGTACTTC. Its translation is CASSSEPAGIQYF.

The CDR3 region has the DNA TGTGCCAGCAGTCTGTTGAACACCGGGGAGCTGTTTTTT. Protein sequence: CASSLLNTGELFF. The chain is built from TRBV4-2 and TRBJ2-2, with D unresolved. This CDR3 contains 13 residues. The germline V and J ends were trimmed by 6 bases and 1 base, with 6 bases remaining between them. CDR1 is LGHNA, CDR2 YNFKEQ, per germline.

This clone was picked up one time. J is TRBJ1-2 and V is TRBV25-1, with 9 nucleotides matching TRBD1. Germline trimming cut 0 bases from V and 3 bases from J; bases unmatched to any gene: 8. The length of the CDR3 is 17 residues. Germline CDR1 reads MGHDK; CDR2 reads SYGVNS. The CDR3 DNA reads TGTGCCAGCAGTGAATATTTCGCCACAGGGGGCGACTATGGCTACACCTTC. This sequence encodes CASSEYFATGGDYGYTF.

The J gene is TRBJ1-6, the V gene TRBV30, with 7 bases aligning to TRBD1. This CDR3 spans 13 amino acids. V trimming: 3 bases; J trimming: 10 bases; junction bases outside the gene matches: 6. Germline V gives CDR1 GTSNPN, CDR2 SVGIG (reference sequence). As DNA, the CDR3 is TGTGCCTGGAGACAACAGGGGTCCTCACCCCTCCACTTT. This gives the protein CAWRQQGSSPLHF. The full variable domain, in which reference TRBV30 and TRBJ1-6 provide the parts outside the CDR3, is SQTIHQWPATLVQPVGSPLSLECTVEGTSNPNLYWYRQAAGRGLQLLFYSVGIGQISSEVPQNLSASRPQDRQFILSSKKLLLSDSGFYLCAWRQQGSSPLHFGNGTRLTVT.